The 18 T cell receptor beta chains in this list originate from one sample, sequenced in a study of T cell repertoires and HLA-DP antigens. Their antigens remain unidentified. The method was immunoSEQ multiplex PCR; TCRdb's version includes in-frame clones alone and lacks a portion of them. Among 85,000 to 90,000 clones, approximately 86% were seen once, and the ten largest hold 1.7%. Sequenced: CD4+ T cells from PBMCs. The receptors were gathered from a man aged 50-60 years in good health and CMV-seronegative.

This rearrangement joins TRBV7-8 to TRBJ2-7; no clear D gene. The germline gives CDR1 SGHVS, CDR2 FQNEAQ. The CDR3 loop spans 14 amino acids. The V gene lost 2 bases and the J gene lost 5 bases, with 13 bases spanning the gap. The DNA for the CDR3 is TGTGCCAGCAGCTTATCCCTCTTTGTGGACGAGCAGTACTTC. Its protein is CASSLSLFVDEQYF.

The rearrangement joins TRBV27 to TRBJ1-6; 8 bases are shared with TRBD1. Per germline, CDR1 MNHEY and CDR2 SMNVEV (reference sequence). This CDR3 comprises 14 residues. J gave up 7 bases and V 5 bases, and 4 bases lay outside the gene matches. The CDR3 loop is CASSPDRANSPLHF. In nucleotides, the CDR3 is TGTGCCAGCAGTCCGGACAGGGCCAATTCACCCCTCCACTTT.

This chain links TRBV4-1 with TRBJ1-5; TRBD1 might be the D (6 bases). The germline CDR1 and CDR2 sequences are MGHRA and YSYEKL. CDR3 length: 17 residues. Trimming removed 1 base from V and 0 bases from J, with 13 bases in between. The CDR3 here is CASSQVLRGYSNQPQHF. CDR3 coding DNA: TGCGCCAGCAGCCAAGTTCTCAGGGGTTATAGCAATCAGCCCCAGCATTTT.

The CDR3 is CASSKRAFGSTGGQYF. The CDR3 DNA sequence: TGTGCCAGCAGCAAAAGGGCCTTCGGGAGTACCGGTGGGCAGTACTTC. J is TRBJ2-7 and V is TRBV5-4, with D possibly TRBD2 on 6 matching bases. V was trimmed by 4 bases and J by 9 bases, leaving 26 bases between them. CDR3 length equals 16 residues. CDR1 is SGHNT and CDR2 is YYREEE in the germline V gene (reference sequence).

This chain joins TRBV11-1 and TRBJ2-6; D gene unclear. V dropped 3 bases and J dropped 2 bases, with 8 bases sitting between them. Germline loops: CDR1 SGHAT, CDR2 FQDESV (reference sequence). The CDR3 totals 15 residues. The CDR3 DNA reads TGTGCCAGCAGCTTTTTCCAAGCTGGGGCCAACGTCCTGACTTTC. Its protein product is CASSFFQAGANVLTF.

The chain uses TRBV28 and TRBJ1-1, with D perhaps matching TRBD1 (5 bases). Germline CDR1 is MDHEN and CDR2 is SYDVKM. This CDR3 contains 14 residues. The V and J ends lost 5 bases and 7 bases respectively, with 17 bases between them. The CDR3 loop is CASSLPLGANEAFF. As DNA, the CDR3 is TGTGCCAGCAGTCTCCCTCTAGGGGCTAATGAAGCTTTCTTT.

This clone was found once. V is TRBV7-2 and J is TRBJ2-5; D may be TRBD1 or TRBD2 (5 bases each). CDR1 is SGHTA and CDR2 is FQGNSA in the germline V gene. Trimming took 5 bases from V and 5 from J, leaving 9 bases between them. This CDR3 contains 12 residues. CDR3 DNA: TGTGCCAGCAGCCAGGGACCGGAGACCCAGTACTTC. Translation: CASSQGPETQYF.

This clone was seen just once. The CDR3 region is CASSITSTFNQPQHF. CDR3 nucleotides: TGTGCCAGTAGTATTACATCGACGTTCAATCAGCCCCAGCATTTT. The chain employs TRBV19 and TRBJ1-5; D remains ambiguous. The length of the CDR3 is 15 residues. Per the germline V gene, CDR1 is LNHDA and CDR2 is SQIVND (reference sequence). V lost 3 bases to trimming and J lost 3 bases, with 12 bases between them.

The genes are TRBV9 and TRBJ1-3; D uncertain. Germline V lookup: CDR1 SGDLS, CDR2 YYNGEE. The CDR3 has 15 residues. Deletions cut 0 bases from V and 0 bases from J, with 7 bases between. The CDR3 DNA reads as TGTGCCAGCAGCGTAGGGGTTTCCTCTGGAAACACCATATATTTT. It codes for CASSVGVSSGNTIYF.

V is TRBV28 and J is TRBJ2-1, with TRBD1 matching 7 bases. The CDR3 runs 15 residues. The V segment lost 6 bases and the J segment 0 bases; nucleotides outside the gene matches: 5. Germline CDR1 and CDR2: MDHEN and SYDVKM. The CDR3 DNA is TGTGCCAGCAGGCTAGGGGGCAGCTCCTACAATGAGCAGTTCTTC. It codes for CASRLGGSSYNEQFF. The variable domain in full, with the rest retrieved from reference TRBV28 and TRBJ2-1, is DVKVTQSSRYLVKRTGEKVFLECVQDMDHENMFWYRQDPGLGLRLIYFSYDVKMKEKGDIPEGYSVSREKKERFSLILESASTNQTSMYLCASRLGGSSYNEQFFGPGTRLTVL.

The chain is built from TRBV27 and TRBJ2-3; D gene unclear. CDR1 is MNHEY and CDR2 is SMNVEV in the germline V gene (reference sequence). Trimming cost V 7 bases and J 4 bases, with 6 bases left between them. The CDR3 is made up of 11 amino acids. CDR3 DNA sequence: TGTGCCAGCAAGAAAGCAGATACGCAGTATTTT. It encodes CASKKADTQYF.

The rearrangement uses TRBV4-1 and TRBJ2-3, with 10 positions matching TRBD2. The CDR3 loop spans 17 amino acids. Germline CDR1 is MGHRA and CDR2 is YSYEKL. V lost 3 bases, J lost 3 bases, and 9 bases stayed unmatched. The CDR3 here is CASSQTPSGGRTDTQYF. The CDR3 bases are TGCGCCAGCAGCCAGACTCCTAGCGGGGGTAGGACAGATACGCAGTATTTT.

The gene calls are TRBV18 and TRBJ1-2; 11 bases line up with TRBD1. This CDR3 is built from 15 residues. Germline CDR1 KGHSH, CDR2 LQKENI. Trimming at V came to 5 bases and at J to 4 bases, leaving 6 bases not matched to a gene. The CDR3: CASSYGQGAPYGYTF. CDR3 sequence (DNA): TGTGCCAGCTCATACGGACAGGGGGCCCCCTATGGCTACACCTTC. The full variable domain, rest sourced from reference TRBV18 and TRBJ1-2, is NAGVMQNPRHLVRRRGQEARLRCSPMKGHSHVYWYRQLPEEGLKFMVYLQKENIIDESGMPKERFSAEFPKEGPSILRIQQVVRGDSAAYFCASSYGQGAPYGYTFGSGTRLTVV.

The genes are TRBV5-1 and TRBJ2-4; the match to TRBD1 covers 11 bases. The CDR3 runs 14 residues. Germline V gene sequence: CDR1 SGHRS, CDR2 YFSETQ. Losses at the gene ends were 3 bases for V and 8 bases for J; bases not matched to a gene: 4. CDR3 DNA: TGCGCCAGCAGCTCTAGGGACAGGGGGGACATTCAGTACTTC. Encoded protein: CASSSRDRGDIQYF.

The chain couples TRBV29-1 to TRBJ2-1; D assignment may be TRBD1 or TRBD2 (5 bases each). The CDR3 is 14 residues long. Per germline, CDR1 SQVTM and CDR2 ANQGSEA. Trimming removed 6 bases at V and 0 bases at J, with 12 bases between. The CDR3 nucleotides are TGCAGCGTCGGGACGGCGAGCTCCTACAATGAGCAGTTCTTC. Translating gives CSVGTASSYNEQFF.

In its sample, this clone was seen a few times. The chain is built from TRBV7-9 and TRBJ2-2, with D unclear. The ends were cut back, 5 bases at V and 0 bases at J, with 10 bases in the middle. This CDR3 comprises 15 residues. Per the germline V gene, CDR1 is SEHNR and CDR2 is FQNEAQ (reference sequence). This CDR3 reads CASSPQLTNTGELFF. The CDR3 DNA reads TGTGCCAGCAGCCCTCAGCTCACGAACACCGGGGAGCTGTTTTTT. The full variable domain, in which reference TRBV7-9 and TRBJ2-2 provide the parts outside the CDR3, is DTGVSQNPRHKITKRGQNVTFRCDPISEHNRLYWYRQTLGQGPEFLTYFQNEAQLEKSRLLSDRFSAERPKGSFSTLEIQRTEQGDSAMYLCASSPQLTNTGELFFGEGSRLTVL.

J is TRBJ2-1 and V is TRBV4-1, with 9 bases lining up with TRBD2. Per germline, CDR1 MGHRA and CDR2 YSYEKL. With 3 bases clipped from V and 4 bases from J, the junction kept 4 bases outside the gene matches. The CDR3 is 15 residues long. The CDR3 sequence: CASSQAGGEYNEQFF. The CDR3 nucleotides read TGCGCCAGCAGCCAGGCGGGGGGGGAGTACAATGAGCAGTTCTTC.

This chain's CDR3 is CASSPPKGLAGVDTDTQYF. The CDR3 DNA is TGTGCCAGCTCGCCGCCAAAGGGACTAGCGGGAGTCGACACAGATACGCAGTATTTT. This sequence joins TRBV18 and TRBJ2-3; TRBD2 aligns across 14 bases. The CDR3 is 19 residues long. The V gene end was trimmed by 6 bases and the J gene end by 2 bases; junction bases not matched to a gene: 13. Germline V lookup: CDR1 KGHSH, CDR2 LQKENI.